This T cell receptor (beta chain) originates from a study of blood T cell repertoires in COVID-19. On the study more broadly: Donors in the United States, Italy and Spain gave samples during acute or convalescent COVID-19.

Measured with immunoSEQ multiplex PCR; TCRdb has only the in-frame clones, and not every one. The sample shows 200,000 to 250,000 clones, around 86% of them seen only once. Those who participated ranged in age from 18 to 89 years and resided in about 24 US areas. Cohorts were based on clinical histories the participants reported. This CDR3 has 17 amino acids. The germline CDR1 and CDR2 sequences are SNHLY and FYNNEI. V lost 2 bases to trimming and J lost 5 bases; unmatched junction nucleotides: 14. The chain has TRBV2 and TRBJ2-5, with 7 bases identical to TRBD1. This sequence originates from a woman in her fifties or sixties who had recovered from COVID-19. The sequenced material came from PBMCs or T cells enriched from blood (not recorded which). The CDR3 loop reads CASSEFRQGKAYETQYF. The CDR3, as DNA: TGTGCCAGCAGTGAATTCCGACAGGGCAAAGCGTACGAGACCCAGTACTTC.